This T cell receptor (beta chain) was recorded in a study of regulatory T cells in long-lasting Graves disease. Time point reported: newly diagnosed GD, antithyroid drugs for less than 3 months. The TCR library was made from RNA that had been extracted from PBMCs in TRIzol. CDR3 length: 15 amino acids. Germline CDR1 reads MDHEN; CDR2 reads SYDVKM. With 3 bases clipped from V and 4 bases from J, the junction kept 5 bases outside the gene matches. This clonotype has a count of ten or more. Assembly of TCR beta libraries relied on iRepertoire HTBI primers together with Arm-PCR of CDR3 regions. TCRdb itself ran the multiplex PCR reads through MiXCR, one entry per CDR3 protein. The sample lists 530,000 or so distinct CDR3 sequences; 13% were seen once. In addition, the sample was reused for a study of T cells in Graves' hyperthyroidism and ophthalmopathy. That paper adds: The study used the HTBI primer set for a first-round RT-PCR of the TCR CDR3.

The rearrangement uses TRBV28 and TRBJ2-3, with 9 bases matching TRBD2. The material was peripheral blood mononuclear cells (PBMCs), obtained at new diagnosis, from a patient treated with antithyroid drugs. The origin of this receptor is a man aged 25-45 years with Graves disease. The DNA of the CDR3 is TGTGCCAGCAGTTTGTATAGCGGGAGCTCAGATACGCAGTATTTT. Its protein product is CASSLYSGSSDTQYF.